This TCR beta chain derives from a study of T cells in Graves' hyperthyroidism and ophthalmopathy. Whole-study results and caveats: Ophthalmopathy stood apart from stable hyperthyroidism in a 13 V-J model. Before onset, ophthalmopathy was predicted by the model a median 6.5 months earlier. Most thyroid clonotypes expanded above 0.001 appeared in blood too.

The CDR3 regions of TCR beta were amplified from RNA transcripts. The study used the HTBI primer set for a first-round RT-PCR of the TCR CDR3. Via MiXCR, TCRdb re-called the multiplex PCR reads, giving one row per CDR3 protein. This table has about 640,000 distinct CDR3 sequences, 45% appearing once. As to this clonotype: What it binds is unknown. A read error is possible here, since a much larger clone lies one base away. The CDR3 ends on some other residue instead of the conserved phenylalanine or tryptophan, so this is likely a read error.

The germline V and J ends were trimmed by 0 bases and 0 bases, with 12 bases remaining between them. Germline V lookup: CDR1 ENHRY, CDR2 SYGVKD. The CDR3 sequence is 18 residues long. Orbital computed tomography and thyroid ultrasound, together with serum TRAb and thyroxine and clinical symptoms, were used for diagnoses. Specimen: peripheral blood or thyroid tissue (not recorded which). The rearrangement joins TRBV10-3 to TRBJ2-6; D might be TRBD1 (5 bases). The clonotype comes from an adult man with Graves' disease, either hyperthyroidism or ophthalmopathy (not recorded which). CDR3 DNA sequence: TGTGCCATCAGTGAGTCAAGGGGTAGGGGCTCTGGGGCCAACGTCCTGACTATC. Its translation is CAISESRGRGSGANVLTI.